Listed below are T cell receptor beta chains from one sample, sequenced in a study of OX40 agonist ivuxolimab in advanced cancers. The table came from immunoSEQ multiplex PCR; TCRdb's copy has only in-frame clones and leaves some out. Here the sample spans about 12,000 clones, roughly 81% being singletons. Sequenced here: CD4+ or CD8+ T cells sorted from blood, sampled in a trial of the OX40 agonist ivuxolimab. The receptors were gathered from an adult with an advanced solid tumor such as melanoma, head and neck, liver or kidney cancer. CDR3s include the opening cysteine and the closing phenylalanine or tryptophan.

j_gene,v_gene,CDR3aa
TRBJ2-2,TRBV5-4,CASSLTDTGELFF
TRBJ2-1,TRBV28,CASSSPISGRAYNEQFF
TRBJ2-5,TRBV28,CASTPREGGSRETQYF
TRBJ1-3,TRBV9,CASSGTENTIYF
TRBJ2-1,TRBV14,CASSQVGGNSYNEQFF
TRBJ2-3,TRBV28,CASSLEGPDTQYF
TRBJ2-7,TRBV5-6,CASSLGGDFYEQYF
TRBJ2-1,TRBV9,CASSPDLADSYNEQFF
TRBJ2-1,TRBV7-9,CASSSPNPLAGSYNEQFF
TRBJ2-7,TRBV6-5,CASSQGQGAGEQYF
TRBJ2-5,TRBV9,CASSGAGPQETQYF
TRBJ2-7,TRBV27,CASSSNSGSSYEQYF
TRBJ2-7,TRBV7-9,CASSFAGDYEQYF
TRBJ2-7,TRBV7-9,CASSDGLDIYEQYF
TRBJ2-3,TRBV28,CASDSGNPTQYF
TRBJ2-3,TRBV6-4,CASSDEAGGSTDTQYF
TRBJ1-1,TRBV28,CASSLSRGLNTEAFF
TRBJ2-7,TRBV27,CASSLGQKATSEQYF
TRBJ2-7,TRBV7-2,CASSSAGGDEQYF
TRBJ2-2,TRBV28,CASSTPTSGSSGELFF
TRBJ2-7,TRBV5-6,CASSLAARDEQYF
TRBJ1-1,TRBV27,CASSLGPNMNTEAFF
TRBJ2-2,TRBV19,CASSGVTGELFF
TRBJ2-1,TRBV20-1,CSSGRSNEQFF
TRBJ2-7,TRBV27,CASSFRIRDPRYEQYF
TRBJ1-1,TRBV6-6,CASSYGDTEAFF
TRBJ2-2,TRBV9,CASSVVTGPTGELFF
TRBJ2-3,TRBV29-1,CSVEGAERIPDTQYF
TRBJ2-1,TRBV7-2,CASSTGLAGPNEQFF
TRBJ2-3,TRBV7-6,CASSLARTDTQYF
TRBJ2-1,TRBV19,CASRGSYNEQFF
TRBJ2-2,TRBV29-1,CSVDQGTNTGELFF
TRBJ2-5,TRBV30,CAWRKIGLARYQETQYF
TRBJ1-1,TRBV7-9,CASSPVLGDTEAFF
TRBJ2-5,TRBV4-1,CASSQDGTGAKETQYF
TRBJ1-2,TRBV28,CASSSQLGSPYGYTF
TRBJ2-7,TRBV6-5,CASSYLGQMGYEQYF
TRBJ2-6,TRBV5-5,CASSPGLRGANVLTF
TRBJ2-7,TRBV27,CASSLLAGGRYEQYF
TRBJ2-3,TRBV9,CASSVVGEESDTQYF
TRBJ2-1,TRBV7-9,CASSGIPANEQFF
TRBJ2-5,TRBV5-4,CASSPKGRQDGETQYF
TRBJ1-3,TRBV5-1,CASSLHFLGSGNTIYF
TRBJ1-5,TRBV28,CASSLGQGYRQPQHF
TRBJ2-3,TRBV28,CASSLGSGRGSDTQYF
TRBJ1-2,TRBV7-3,CASSLGTGPNGYTF
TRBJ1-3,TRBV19,CASSPLVSGNTIYF
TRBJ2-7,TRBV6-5,CASSYSRGEQYF
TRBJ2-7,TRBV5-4,CASSGTTYEQYF
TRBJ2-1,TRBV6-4,CASSLAGESNEQFF
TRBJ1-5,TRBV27,CASSFGFGAGGNQPQHF